Only a few counts were recorded for the clone carrying this TCR beta chain. Its antigen is unidentified. CDR3 size: 13 residues. Germline V gene sequence: CDR1 MDHEN, CDR2 SYDVKM. CD8 memory was a combination that joined CD45RO+ cells with CCR7-negative CD45RA+ TemRA cells. Some clones are missing from TCRdb's copy, which holds only in-frame ones; the method was immunoSEQ multiplex PCR. This sample yields roughly 86,000 clones, of which approximately 75% are seen a single time; about 50% belongs to the top ten. This specimen belongs to a study of shared clonotypes between healthy human individuals. Study-level results: Generally, naive subsets came out with larger estimated richness than memory subsets. Naive CD4 clonotype sharing across several donors was about 5%. Depth of sequencing was expected to influence donor clonotype sharing.

The source material was memory CD8+ T cells sorted from blood. Subset defined: CD45RO+ cells pooled with CCR7-negative TemRA cells. This TCR derives from a man aged 25-40 years in good health. The chain links TRBV28 to TRBJ2-1, with 10 positions matching TRBD2. CDR3 coding DNA: TGTGTTTCGGGACTAGCGATCGGCAATGAGCAGTTCTTC. It encodes CVSGLAIGNEQFF.